The source of this T cell receptor beta chain is a study of Ad26.COV2.S vaccination and SARS-CoV-2 variants (dated by TCRdb to about 2021). As for the study more broadly: Donors in the vaccine arm were drawn from COV1001, a phase I-IIa trial of Ad26.COV2.S in healthy adults that was multicentre, randomized, double-blind and placebo-controlled. Dosing of Ad26.COV2.S was intramuscular, at either 5x10^10 or 1x10^11 viral particles, delivered as one shot or as two shots spaced 56 days apart. Throughout the experiments and outcome assessment, investigators stayed blinded to trial group allocation. Trial participants were randomized into five groups of five, in which low-dose or high-dose Ad26.COV2.S was given once or twice, or placebo was given on both occasions. The TCR-sequenced set comprised about 32 samples: some 20 Ad26.COV2.S vaccine recipients, 5 placebo recipients and 8 SARS-CoV-2 convalescent individuals. Sequencing of the TCRbeta repertoire served to evaluate the specificity and breadth of SARS-CoV-2-reactive T cell receptors following Ad26.COV2.S vaccination. Summary of the overall study and its limitations: Spike-specific TCR breadth was higher in Ad26.COV2.S recipients than in placebo recipients (P = 0.0014). Non-spike TCR breadth was comparable between vaccine and placebo recipients, consistent with the vaccine containing only spike. Comparing responses between vaccine doses or regimens was not something the study was powered to do. After vaccination, spike-specific CD8+ and CD4+ T cell responses were reported to show substantial breadth. It was noted by the authors that total T cell responses may have been underestimated by the TCR breadth and depth analyses.

The immunoSEQ Assay was used to sequence TCRbeta CDR3 regions. After extraction, genomic DNA underwent amplification by bias-controlled multiplex PCR, followed by high-throughput sequencing. Per the source publication's procedure: To quantify the absolute abundance of each unique TCRbeta CDR3 region, sequences were collapsed and filtered. T cell fraction was estimated by normalizing TCRbeta template counts to usable DNA, with usable DNA measured through amplification of reference genes found in all nucleated cells. Repertoire TCRs were annotated as SARS-CoV-2-specific when V gene, CDR3 amino acid sequence and J gene were exactly matched to a known reactive TCR set. MIRA supplied the reference SARS-CoV-2 TCR set, which was filtered for enrichment in COVID-19-positive ImmuneCODE repertoires so that public or cross-reactive TCRs were removed. Based on the MIRA antigens, annotated TCRs were further analysed at the level of specific ORF or position within ORF. Breadth was defined as annotated unique rearrangements over total unique productive rearrangements; depth was the summed frequency of those rearrangements. Two-sided Wilcoxon rank-sum tests were used to compare TCR breadth between groups. TCRdb carries this immuneACCESS record with in-frame sequences only. Its versions omit some clonotypes, under half of them owing to an unresolved V gene in the studies checked, with the rest unexplained. V, J and clone size were drawn from that table, and D and trimming were deduced from the DNA. The sample profile shows about 350,000 clones; less than 90% of them were found once. About 10% of the sample comes from the top ten.

In the paper's terms, the treatment or condition label means: some 19 received Ad26.COV2.S at low or high dose, single or two shots; several received placebo; per-sample allocation not given. For vaccine and placebo recipients, the sequenced repertoires came from samples collected on day 63 after the first injection. Between 29 July and 7 August 2020, Cohort 1b enrolled about 27 adults aged 18-55 years at one site in Boston, USA. Ad26.COV2.S consisted of a replication-incompetent adenovirus type 26 vector by which a prefusion-stabilized SARS-CoV-2 spike protein from the original Wuhan strain was expressed. A remark on this clone: Its antigen is currently not known. The sample holds no much larger clone one base away, and base qualities are not on file.

V is cut back by 5 bases and J by 3 bases, with 2 bases in the junction unmatched. The CDR3 contains 14 residues, cysteine and phenylalanine counted. Just the 42-base CDR3 DNA is kept, in frame starting at base 1. CDR1 is given as SNHLY and CDR2 as FYNNEI, both from the germline V gene. The material was peripheral blood, obtained in a trial of Ad26.COV2.S vaccine versus placebo. The origin of this receptor is a person aged 18-60 years who received the Ad26.COV2.S COVID-19 vaccine or a placebo. The rearranged segments are TRBV2 and TRBJ2-1, with 9 central nucleotides matching TRBD1. The CDR3 amino acid sequence is: CASSPGQGYNEQFF. The DNA sequence reads TGTGCCAGCAGTCCGGGACAGGGCTACAATGAGCAGTTCTTC.